The 29 T cell receptor beta chains below all came from one sample that was sequenced in a study of blood T cell repertoires in COVID-19. The method was immunoSEQ multiplex PCR; TCRdb's version includes in-frame clones alone and lacks a portion of them. Here the sample spans roughly 130,000 clones, around 87% being singletons. Sequencing was carried out using peripheral blood. The source of these receptors is a woman aged 60-75 years with acute or convalescent COVID-19.

The chain links TRBV2 to TRBJ1-6, with unresolved D. The CDR3 is 13 residues long. Trimming left V 3 bases short and J 5 bases short, with 5 bases between. Germline-derived CDR1 and CDR2 are SNHLY and FYNNEI. CDR3 sequence: CASSDQNNSPLHF. The CDR3 DNA reads as TGTGCCAGCAGTGACCAGAATAATTCACCCCTCCACTTT. The variable domain in full, completed from reference TRBV2 and TRBJ1-6, reads EPEVTQTPSHQVTQMGQEVILRCVPISNHLYFYWYRQILGQKVEFLVSFYNNEISEKSEIFDDQFSVERPDGSNFTLKIRSTKLEDSAMYFCASSDQNNSPLHFGNGTRLTVT.

The chain couples TRBV5-5 to TRBJ2-2, with TRBD1 matching 8 bases. V was pared by 4 bases and J by 5 bases, with 13 bases of the junction left unmatched. This CDR3 comprises 17 residues. Looked up from germline, CDR1 is SGHKS and CDR2 is YYEKEE (reference sequence). CDR3 coding DNA: TGTGCCAGCAGCCTCATCGAGGCAGGGGGCTTTACCGGGGAGCTGTTTTTT. It translates to CASSLIEAGGFTGELFF.

This clone appeared a few times. The chain has TRBV19 and TRBJ1-5; D may be TRBD1 (6 bases). Looked up from germline, CDR1 is LNHDA and CDR2 is SQIVND (reference sequence). The CDR3 extends over 14 amino acids. Trimming took 6 bases from V and 4 from J, leaving 13 bases between them. The CDR3 region has the DNA TGTGCCAGTAGCGGGGGGGGGCCTAATCAGCCCCAGCATTTT. Translation: CASSGGGPNQPQHF.

The CDR3 coding sequence is TGTGCCAGCTCACCCGTGAGGGGGGGCGTAAACTATGGCTACACCTTC. Translated: CASSPVRGGVNYGYTF. The chain links TRBV18 to TRBJ1-2, with D possibly being TRBD1 (6 bases). From germline, CDR1 is KGHSH and CDR2 LQKENI. The V gene lost 3 bases and the J gene lost 2 bases, with 16 bases spanning the gap. The CDR3 has 16 amino acids.

The chain joins TRBV5-1 to TRBJ1-3, with D possibly being TRBD1 (6 bases). V was cut by 5 bases and J by 0 bases, with 18 bases left in between. Germline V CDR1 and CDR2: SGHRS, YFSETQ. The length of the CDR3 is 17 residues. CDR3 residues: CASRDSPSASSGNTIYF. The CDR3 nucleotides read TGCGCCAGCAGGGACAGTCCCTCCGCCAGCTCTGGAAACACCATATATTTT.

This sequence joins TRBV6-5 and TRBJ1-4, with TRBD1 as a possible D gene (5 bases). Looked up from germline, CDR1 is MNHEY and CDR2 is SVGAGI. The CDR3 is 13 residues long. V dropped 8 bases and J dropped 4 bases, with 11 bases sitting between them. The CDR3 protein is CASGRDGNEKLFF. Written as DNA, the CDR3 is TGTGCCAGCGGGCGGGACGGTAATGAAAAACTGTTTTTT.

This chain connects TRBV28 to TRBJ2-1; D is perhaps TRBD2 (5 bases). Trimming removed 5 bases from V and 0 bases from J, with 14 bases in between. This CDR3 is 16 amino acids long. Germline V gene lookup returns CDR1 MDHEN and CDR2 SYDVKM. The CDR3, as DNA: TGTGCCAGCAGTCCATCGGGGATAAGCTCCTACAATGAGCAGTTCTTC. It encodes CASSPSGISSYNEQFF.

The CDR3 is CASSRSGVGELFF. The CDR3 DNA reads as TGTGCCAGCAGCCGTAGCGGGGTCGGGGAGCTGTTTTTT. The V call is TRBV12-3 or TRBV12-4, the J call TRBJ2-2, with TRBD2 identical over 8 bases. The length of the CDR3 is 13 residues. V lost 6 bases, J lost 7 bases, and 4 bases stayed unmatched.

The genes are TRBV24-1 and TRBJ2-5, with 7 positions matching TRBD2. CDR1 KGHDR and CDR2 SFDVKD come from the germline V gene. Trimming at V came to 9 bases and at J to 5 bases, leaving 14 bases not matched to a gene. This CDR3 comprises 15 residues. This CDR3 is CATGPRAGEVETQYF. CDR3 nucleotide sequence: TGTGCCACCGGTCCCCGCGCGGGAGAGGTCGAGACCCAGTACTTC.

In its sample, this clone was seen once. The gene calls are TRBV2 and TRBJ1-5; TRBD1 agrees at 9 bases. V shed 7 bases, J shed 5 bases, and the junction held 3 bases outside the gene matches. Germline V CDR1 and CDR2: SNHLY, FYNNEI. This CDR3 has 13 residues. The CDR3 reads CASNWDRDQPQHF. The CDR3 DNA is TGTGCCAGCAATTGGGACAGGGATCAGCCCCAGCATTTT.

This chain connects TRBV6-5 to TRBJ2-7; TRBD2 agrees at 8 bases. With V trimmed by 7 bases and J by 3 bases, 11 bases remained unmatched. The length of the CDR3 is 15 residues. The germline CDR1 and CDR2 sequences are MNHEY and SVGAGI. CDR3 in amino acids: CASTPTAGGGYEQYF. The CDR3 nucleotides are TGTGCCAGCACCCCCACGGCGGGAGGAGGCTACGAGCAGTACTTC.

This clone was observed a handful of times. This chain uses TRBV7-9 with TRBJ1-1, with no clear D. Germline CDR1 and CDR2: SEHNR and FQNEAQ (reference sequence). This CDR3 region has 13 residues. Trimming stripped 6 bases from V and 0 bases from J, with 8 bases between. The CDR3 spells CASSPSVNTEAFF. In nucleotides, the CDR3 is TGTGCCAGCAGTCCTAGTGTGAACACTGAAGCTTTCTTT.

In the case of this clone: This sample includes further DNA sequences coding for the same CDR3. The rearrangement joins TRBV7-9 to TRBJ2-6, with D possibly matching TRBD1 (5 bases). V shed 5 bases and J shed 2 bases, with 10 bases lying between them. This CDR3 is 15 amino acids long. CDR1 SEHNR and CDR2 FQNEAQ come from the germline V gene (reference sequence). The CDR3, as DNA: TGTGCCAGCAGCCCGCAGGGTACTGGGGCCAACGTCCTGACTTTC. This codes for CASSPQGTGANVLTF. Complete variable domain (other parts from reference TRBV7-9 and TRBJ2-6): DTGVSQNPRHKITKRGQNVTFRCDPISEHNRLYWYRQTLGQGPEFLTYFQNEAQLEKSRLLSDRFSAERPKGSFSTLEIQRTEQGDSAMYLCASSPQGTGANVLTFGAGSRLTVL.

Concerning this clone: Mismatch with germline at one junction end may stem from a read error. The chain uses TRBV7-7 and TRBJ2-1; D remains unclear. The CDR3 runs 14 residues. CDR1 is SSHAT, CDR2 FNYEAQ, per germline (reference sequence). CDR3 in amino acids: CASSLGLTDNEQFF. In DNA form, the CDR3 reads TGTGCTAGCAGCTTAGGGTTAACTGACAATGAGCAGTTCTTC.

The chain combines TRBV15 with TRBJ2-1, with D perhaps matching TRBD2 (5 bases). Trimming took 0 bases from V and 10 from J, leaving 13 bases between them. The CDR3 extends over 14 amino acids. Germline CDR1 LNHNV, CDR2 YYDKDF (reference sequence). DNA of the CDR3: TGTGCCACCAGCAGAGATCGGCTAGGCGGGGAGCAGTTCTTC. As protein: CATSRDRLGGEQFF.

This clone was found once. V gene TRBV5-6 combines with J gene TRBJ1-2, with 8 bases fitting TRBD1. Unmatched junction bases numbered 9, after V lost 4 bases and J lost 4 bases. Germline V gene sequence: CDR1 SGHDT, CDR2 YYEEEE. CDR3 size: 15 residues. The CDR3, as DNA: TGTGCCAGCAGCGATACAGGGGGTTCAATCTATGGCTACACCTTC. Protein product: CASSDTGGSIYGYTF.

The count of this clone is one. The chain has TRBV9 and TRBJ1-1; the match to TRBD1 covers 10 bases. CDR1 SGDLS and CDR2 YYNGEE come from the germline V gene. V was clipped by 0 bases and J by 1 base; unmatched bases: 0. The CDR3 spans 15 residues. The CDR3 here is CASSVGTGGNTEAFF. DNA of the CDR3: TGTGCCAGCAGCGTAGGGACAGGGGGGAACACTGAAGCTTTCTTT.

The chain carries TRBV6-5 and TRBJ1-1; D gene uncertain. CDR3 length: 11 residues. Trimming took 7 bases from V and 1 from J, leaving 4 bases between them. Germline V gene sequence: CDR1 MNHEY, CDR2 SVGAGI. This CDR3 is CASIENTEAFF. The CDR3 DNA is TGTGCCAGCATAGAGAACACTGAAGCTTTCTTT.

The chain couples TRBV10-3 to TRBJ1-2; D gene ambiguous. Germline CDR1 and CDR2: ENHRY and SYGVKD. V gave up 2 bases and J gave up 4 bases, with 14 bases separating them. CDR3 length: 15 amino acids. For the CDR3, the DNA is TGTGCCATCAGTGAGGGAGTGAAACGGGGCTATGGCTACACCTTC. Amino acids: CAISEGVKRGYGYTF.

The chain is built from TRBV5-4 and TRBJ2-7; 8 bases map to TRBD2. V dropped 0 bases and J dropped 1; count of bases not matched to a gene: 12. This CDR3 region has 18 residues. Looked up from germline, CDR1 is SGHNT and CDR2 is YYREEE (reference sequence). The CDR3 nucleotides are TGTGCCAGCAGCTTGGTCGGGAGGGCGAAAAAAAGGTCCTACGAGCAGTACTTC. Encoded protein: CASSLVGRAKKRSYEQYF. Drawing the rest from reference TRBV5-4 and TRBJ2-7, the complete variable domain is ETGVTQSPTHLIKTRGQQVTLRCSSQSGHNTVSWYQQALGQGPQFIFQYYREEENGRGNFPPRFSGLQFPNYSSELNVNALELDDSALYLCASSLVGRAKKRSYEQYFGPGTRLTVT.

The chain is built from TRBV6-2 or TRBV6-3 and TRBJ1-4, with D unresolved. Trimming shortened V by 2 bases and J by 11 bases, and 12 bases separated the two germline ends. Germline values: CDR1 MNHEY, CDR2 SVGEGT. The CDR3 loop spans 13 amino acids. CDR3 amino acids: CASSYEGLGKLFF. The CDR3 nucleotides read TGTGCCAGCAGTTACGAGGGCTTGGGGAAACTGTTTTTT.

This clone was detected only a few times. J is TRBJ2-1 and V is TRBV5-1; D unresolved. V lost 0 bases and J lost 8, with 12 bases in between. The germline V gene has CDR1 SGHRS and CDR2 YFSETQ. This CDR3 is 14 amino acids long. The CDR3 is CASSLGPGLDEQFF. In nucleotides, the CDR3 is TGCGCCAGCAGCTTGGGTCCGGGTCTCGATGAGCAGTTCTTC.

The chain joins TRBV10-2 to TRBJ2-3; D is ambiguous. CDR3 length equals 12 residues. The ends were cut back, 7 bases at V and 6 bases at J, with 11 bases in the middle. The germline V gene encodes CDR1 WSHSY and CDR2 SAAADI. The CDR3 DNA reads TGCGCCAGCAAAAATGTATTCGATACGCAGTATTTT. It yields the protein CASKNVFDTQYF.

The chain uses TRBV2 and TRBJ2-7; 8 bases match TRBD2. The CDR3 spans 17 residues. The trim removed 6 bases at V and 0 bases at J, leaving 13 bases unmatched. Germline values: CDR1 SNHLY, CDR2 FYNNEI. The CDR3 sequence is CASRPRTSSLSSYEQYF. CDR3 bases: TGTGCCAGCAGGCCTCGGACTAGCTCCCTAAGCTCCTACGAGCAGTACTTC.

This clone occurred a few times. The rearrangement joins TRBV5-1 to TRBJ2-7, with D possibly TRBD2 on 7 matching bases. The CDR3 has 15 residues. Germline assignment: CDR1 SGHRS and CDR2 YFSETQ. V was pared by 4 bases and J by 5 bases, with 19 bases between. The CDR3 loop reads CASSPWGGAGNEQYF. The DNA of the CDR3 is TGCGCCAGCAGCCCGTGGGGGGGCGCGGGAAACGAGCAGTACTTC.

The chain employs TRBV20-1 and TRBJ2-3; 7 bases agree with TRBD1. V shed 6 bases and J 0 bases; nucleotides not matched to a gene: 6. This CDR3 is built from 14 residues. Germline V gene data show CDR1 as DFQATT and CDR2 as SNEGSKA (reference sequence). The CDR3 loop reads CSASRGQSTDTQYF. The CDR3 DNA sequence: TGCAGTGCCAGTCGGGGACAGAGCACAGATACGCAGTATTTT.

This chain links TRBV20-1 with TRBJ2-1; 9 bases match TRBD2. The germline gives CDR1 DFQATT, CDR2 SNEGSKA (reference sequence). V lost 3 bases and J lost 5; bases outside the gene matches: 2. This CDR3 has 13 residues. CDR3 region: CSASSGSDNEQFF. CDR3 DNA: TGCAGTGCTAGTAGCGGGAGCGACAATGAGCAGTTCTTC.

The gene calls are TRBV6-4 and TRBJ1-6; D is undetermined. CDR1 and CDR2 (germline): MRHNA, SNTAGT. CDR3 length: 15 amino acids. The V end was cut by 2 bases, the J end by 0 bases, with 5 bases between. The DNA of the CDR3 is TGTGCCAGCAGTGACGGGAGCTCCTATAATTCACCCCTCCACTTT. Protein product: CASSDGSSYNSPLHF.

This clone was detected only once. The V gene is TRBV2, the J gene TRBJ1-4; TRBD1 matches at 10 bases. The V and J ends lost 7 bases and 4 bases, in that order; junction bases with no gene match: 6. The germline V gene encodes CDR1 SNHLY and CDR2 FYNNEI. The CDR3 covers 15 residues. CDR3 bases: TGTGCCAGCAAGACCGGGACAGGGGTTAATGAAAAACTGTTTTTT. It is translated as CASKTGTGVNEKLFF.